These T cell receptor beta chains were read from a single sample in a study of cytomegalovirus exposure and HLA in healthy donors. Measured with immunoSEQ multiplex PCR; TCRdb has only the in-frame clones, and not every one. The sample lists hundreds of thousands of clones; over 60% were seen once. Input material: PBMCs. The receptor set was obtained from a man between 18 and 29 years old in good health and CMV-seronegative. Each CDR3 is given with its conserved first and last residue. Each record gives: J gene, V gene, CDR3 length, clone size, D gene, CDR3 DNA, CDR3 protein. A D gene is named only where the DNA matches it firmly. Size is stated for part of the rows, as once, few or many counts, or as a class when the clone is expanded.

J gene: TRBJ1-6; V gene: TRBV9; CDR3 length: 14; clone size: .; D gene: TRBD1; CDR3 DNA: TGTGCCAGCAGCGGTGGACAGGGGGAATCACCCCTCCACTTT; CDR3 protein: CASSGGQGESPLHF
J gene: TRBJ2-2; V gene: TRBV4-1; CDR3 length: 16; clone size: once; D gene: TRBD2; CDR3 DNA: TGCGCCAGCAGTCCTCTAGCGGGACAGAACACCGGGGAGCTGTTTTTT; CDR3 protein: CASSPLAGQNTGELFF
J gene: TRBJ2-7; V gene: TRBV6-1; CDR3 length: 15; clone size: .; D gene: TRBD2; CDR3 DNA: TGTGCCAGCAGTCTCCGGGGGGAAGTCTCCGGCGAGCAGTACTTC; CDR3 protein: CASSLRGEVSGEQYF
J gene: TRBJ1-2; V gene: TRBV6-1; CDR3 length: 12; clone size: few; D gene: .; CDR3 DNA: TGTGCCAGCACCGACACCATCTATGGCTACACCTTC; CDR3 protein: CASTDTIYGYTF
J gene: TRBJ2-7; V gene: TRBV11-1; CDR3 length: 14; clone size: .; D gene: .; CDR3 DNA: TGTGCCAGCAGCTTAGACCCGGGGTACTACGAGCAGTACTTC; CDR3 protein: CASSLDPGYYEQYF
J gene: TRBJ1-2; V gene: TRBV2; CDR3 length: 15; clone size: .; D gene: TRBD1; CDR3 DNA: TGTGCCAGCAGTGAAGGGGCAGGGGGAAGGTATGGCTACACCTTC; CDR3 protein: CASSEGAGGRYGYTF
J gene: TRBJ1-1; V gene: TRBV27; CDR3 length: 13; clone size: .; D gene: .; CDR3 DNA: TGTGCCAGCAGGACCGGACAGATCACTGAAGCTTTCTTT; CDR3 protein: CASRTGQITEAFF
J gene: TRBJ2-2; V gene: TRBV11-2; CDR3 length: 11; clone size: .; D gene: .; CDR3 DNA: TGTGCCAGCAGCCTCACCGGGGAGCTGTTTTTT; CDR3 protein: CASSLTGELFF
J gene: TRBJ2-7; V gene: TRBV30; CDR3 length: 16; clone size: .; D gene: TRBD2; CDR3 DNA: TGTGCCTGGAGTGTCCTAAGCACTAGCGGGAGAGACGAGCAGTACTTC; CDR3 protein: CAWSVLSTSGRDEQYF
J gene: TRBJ2-7; V gene: TRBV10-1; CDR3 length: 16; clone size: .; D gene: TRBD1; CDR3 DNA: TGCGCCAGACTAGGCTTGACAGGGGCCTATGGCGACGAGCAGTACTTC; CDR3 protein: CARLGLTGAYGDEQYF
J gene: TRBJ2-7; V gene: TRBV14; CDR3 length: 17; clone size: .; D gene: TRBD1; CDR3 DNA: TGTGCCAGCAGCCCGACAGGGTATACTTACTCCCCCTACGAGCAGTACTTC; CDR3 protein: CASSPTGYTYSPYEQYF
J gene: TRBJ1-1; V gene: TRBV2; CDR3 length: 13; clone size: .; D gene: TRBD1; CDR3 DNA: TGTGCCAGCAGTCGGGACAGGGAGGCTGAAGCTTTCTTT; CDR3 protein: CASSRDREAEAFF
J gene: TRBJ1-4; V gene: TRBV25-1; CDR3 length: 15; clone size: .; D gene: TRBD1; CDR3 DNA: TGTGCCAGCACCCCTACAGGGGCAACTAATGAAAAACTGTTTTTT; CDR3 protein: CASTPTGATNEKLFF
J gene: TRBJ1-3; V gene: TRBV12-5; CDR3 length: 12; clone size: .; D gene: .; CDR3 DNA: TGTGCTAGTAGCAGGGATTATAACACCATATATTTT; CDR3 protein: CASSRDYNTIYF
J gene: TRBJ1-1; V gene: TRBV7-9; CDR3 length: 14; clone size: .; D gene: .; CDR3 DNA: TGTGCCAGCAGCTTAGACAGGTGGAACACTGAAGCTTTCTTT; CDR3 protein: CASSLDRWNTEAFF
J gene: TRBJ2-1; V gene: TRBV27; CDR3 length: 14; clone size: .; D gene: TRBD1; CDR3 DNA: TGTGCCAGCAGAACCCGGACAGGGCCTAATGAGCAGTTCTTC; CDR3 protein: CASRTRTGPNEQFF
J gene: TRBJ2-7; V gene: TRBV6-6; CDR3 length: 15; clone size: .; D gene: TRBD1; CDR3 DNA: TGTGCCAGCAGTTACTCGAGGACAGGGCACCACGAGCAGTACTTC; CDR3 protein: CASSYSRTGHHEQYF
J gene: TRBJ2-1; V gene: TRBV5-4; CDR3 length: 18; clone size: .; D gene: TRBD2; CDR3 DNA: TGTGCCAGCAGCTCGAACTTTCAGCGGGAGGGCCTCCACAATGAGCAGTTCTTC; CDR3 protein: CASSSNFQREGLHNEQFF
J gene: TRBJ1-4; V gene: TRBV10-3; CDR3 length: 13; clone size: once; D gene: TRBD1; CDR3 DNA: TGTGCCATCGGGGACAGACCTAATGAAAAACTGTTTTTT; CDR3 protein: CAIGDRPNEKLFF
J gene: TRBJ2-2; V gene: TRBV27; CDR3 length: 14; clone size: .; D gene: TRBD1; CDR3 DNA: TGTGCCAGCAGGGGACAGGGACGCACCGGGGAGCTGTTTTTT; CDR3 protein: CASRGQGRTGELFF
J gene: TRBJ1-1; V gene: TRBV28; CDR3 length: 15; clone size: .; D gene: .; CDR3 DNA: TGTGCCAGCAGTACCCAACAGGGTCAGAACACTGAAGCTTTCTTT; CDR3 protein: CASSTQQGQNTEAFF
J gene: TRBJ1-4; V gene: TRBV25-1; CDR3 length: 15; clone size: .; D gene: .; CDR3 DNA: TGTGCCAGCAGTTTGGGGCAGGGGCTTGGAGAAAAACTGTTTTTT; CDR3 protein: CASSLGQGLGEKLFF